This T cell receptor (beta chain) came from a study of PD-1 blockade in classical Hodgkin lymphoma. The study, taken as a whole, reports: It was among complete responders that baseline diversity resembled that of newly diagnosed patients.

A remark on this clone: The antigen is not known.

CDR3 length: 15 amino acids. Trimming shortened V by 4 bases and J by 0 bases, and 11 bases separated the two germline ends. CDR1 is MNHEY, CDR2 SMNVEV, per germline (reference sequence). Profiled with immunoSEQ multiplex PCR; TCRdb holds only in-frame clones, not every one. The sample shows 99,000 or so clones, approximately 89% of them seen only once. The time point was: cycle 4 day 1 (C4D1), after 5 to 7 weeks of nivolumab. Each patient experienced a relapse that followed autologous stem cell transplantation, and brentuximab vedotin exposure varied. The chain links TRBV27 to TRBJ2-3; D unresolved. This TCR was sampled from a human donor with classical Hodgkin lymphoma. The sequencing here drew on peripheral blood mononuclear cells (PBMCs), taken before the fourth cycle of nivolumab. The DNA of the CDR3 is TGTGCCAGCAGTTGGGGTGGGCCCAGCACAGATACGCAGTATTTT. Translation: CASSWGGPSTDTQYF.